A few counts support the clone carrying this TCR beta chain. Its antigen is unknown. Each CDR3 protein gets one entry after TCRdb re-called the reads with MiXCR. Here the sample spans about 490,000 distinct CDR3 sequences, 26% being singletons. This sample is part of a study of T cell repertoires in cytomegalovirus infection. The overall study: It was the public TCR beta signatures that indicated both CMV infection and matching HLA type. Study-wide points: Carriers of CMV plus the relevant HLA were identified by cumulative public TCR beta family frequency.

This CDR3 has 19 residues. Germline loops: CDR1 MNHEY, CDR2 SMNVEV (reference sequence). V was shortened by 4 bases and J by 0 bases, with 23 bases between the two germline ends. This clonotype originated in a human donor in good health (CMV status not recorded). Some clones in this sample may be carry-over from other donors' samples. The sample consisted of PBMCs. The rearrangement joins TRBV27 to TRBJ2-3; D uncertain. CDR3 DNA sequence: TGTGCCAGCAGTTCTAACCCGCCCTCCCGCGGAATAAGCACAGATACGCAGTATTTT. It yields the protein CASSSNPPSRGISTDTQYF.